This T cell receptor beta chain is drawn from a study of shared clonotypes between healthy human individuals. In the study overall: Each donor contributed plates that comprised three CD4 naive, three CD4 memory, two CD8 naive and one CD8 memory. Study outcomes and limitations: Around 5.3% of naive CD4 clonotypes were shared across several donors.

CDR1 ENHRY and CDR2 SYGVKD come from the germline V gene. V was clipped by 5 bases and J by 0 bases, with 11 bases between them. The CDR3 has 14 residues. Profiling relied on immunoSEQ multiplex PCR, and the TCRdb table lists in-frame clones only, not all of them. The repertoire has some 1.5 million clones, more than 95% of them found once; the top ten carry roughly 1.2%. Of note for this clone: Its antigen is unknown.

The chain carries TRBV10-3 and TRBJ2-7; D unclear. Source material: naive CD4+ T cells sorted from blood. Subset in this sample: CD45RA+ positively selected. The origin of this receptor is a man aged 25-45 years in good health. This CDR3 is CAISLSQSSYEQYF. In DNA form, the CDR3 reads TGTGCCATCAGTTTAAGCCAGAGCTCCTACGAGCAGTACTTC.